This TCR beta chain was captured in a study of T cell repertoires in cytomegalovirus infection. Study at large: Both a matching HLA type and CMV infection were indicated by public TCR beta signatures.

Trimming pared 4 bases from V and 4 bases from J, leaving 5 bases between. This CDR3 comprises 12 residues. Germline V lookup: CDR1 SGHNT, CDR2 YENEEA. Study findings and constraints: Cumulative frequency of public TCR beta families picked out carriers of CMV plus the relevant HLA. In two of eight donors, the top clonotype was HLA-C-restricted CMV-specific.

In TCRdb, the reads were re-called with MiXCR into one record per CDR3 protein. The table shows 250,000 to 300,000 distinct CDR3 sequences, with roughly 15% occurring only once. This clonotype occurred a few times. What it binds is not known. The clonotype was recovered from a human donor in good health (CMV status not recorded). Some clones in this sample may be carry-over from other donors' samples. The sample comprised PBMCs. The chain recombines TRBV11-3 with TRBJ2-1; D call uncertain. The CDR3 here is CASSSLYNEQFF. The CDR3 DNA reads TGTGCCAGCAGCTCCCTTTACAATGAGCAGTTCTTC.